This TCR beta chain was obtained from a study of T cells in Graves' hyperthyroidism and ophthalmopathy. Researchers amplified the TCR beta CDR3 regions from RNA transcripts. TCR CDR3 regions were first amplified by RT-PCR with HTBI primers. TCRdb itself ran the multiplex PCR reads through MiXCR, one entry per CDR3 protein. The sample yields more than 550,000 distinct CDR3 sequences, approximately 18% seen once. The CDR3 covers 13 residues. Germline CDR1 MGHRA, CDR2 YSYEKL. The V end lost 4 bases, the J end lost 3 bases, and 9 bases lay between the germline ends. This clonotype showed up just a few times.

The sample taken for sequencing was blood. This TCR came from a woman in her 50s with Graves' hyperthyroidism that later progressed to Graves' ophthalmopathy. The rearrangement uses TRBV4-1 and TRBJ1-2, with unresolved D. In DNA, the CDR3 is TGCGCCAGCAGCCCTCTTGGGTACTATGGCTACACCTTC. It yields the protein CASSPLGYYGYTF.